This TCR beta chain stems from a study of blood T cell repertoires in COVID-19. Study details: In each case, the material was cDNA or gDNA derived from T cells, B-cell-depleted T cells, or PBMCs.

This study enrolled people aged about 18 to 90 from about 26 US geographic areas. Within 2 weeks before study entry, exposed participants met a COVID-19 case. Per the original data handling: The authors estimated nucleated cell counts from reference gene primer amplification. The assay was immunoSEQ multiplex PCR, and TCRdb's table has in-frame clones only and misses some. Clonal size and the V and J genes are those of that table, whereas D and trimming came from the DNA. The sample consists of about 140,000 clones, approximately 84% of them appearing once. The V segment lost 4 bases and the J segment 3 bases; nucleotides outside the gene matches: 3. CDR1 is SQVTM and CDR2 is ANQGSEA in the germline V gene. CDR3 size: 13 residues.

The chain is built from TRBV29-1 and TRBJ2-7; the match to TRBD1 covers 10 bases. This clonotype was obtained from a young woman who had been exposed to COVID-19. The sequenced sample consisted of PBMCs or T cells enriched from blood (not recorded which). CDR3 region: CSVVRDRGYEQYF. CDR3 in DNA: TGCAGCGTTGTGCGGGACAGGGGCTACGAGCAGTACTTC.